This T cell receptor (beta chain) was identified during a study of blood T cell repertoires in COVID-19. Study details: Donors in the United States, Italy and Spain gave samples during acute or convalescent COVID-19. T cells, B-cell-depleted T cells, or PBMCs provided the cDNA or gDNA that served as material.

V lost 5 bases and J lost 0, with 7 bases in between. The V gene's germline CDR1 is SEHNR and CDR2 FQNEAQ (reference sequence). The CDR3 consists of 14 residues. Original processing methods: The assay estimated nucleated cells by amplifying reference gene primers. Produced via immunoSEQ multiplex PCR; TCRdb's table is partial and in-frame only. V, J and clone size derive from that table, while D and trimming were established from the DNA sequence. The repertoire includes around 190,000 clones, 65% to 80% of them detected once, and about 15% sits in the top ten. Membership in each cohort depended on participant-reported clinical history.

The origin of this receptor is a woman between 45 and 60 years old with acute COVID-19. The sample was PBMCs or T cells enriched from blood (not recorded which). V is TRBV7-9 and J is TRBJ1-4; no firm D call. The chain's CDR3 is CASSPLATNEKLFF. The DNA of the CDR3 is TGTGCCAGCAGCCCCCTTGCAACTAATGAAAAACTGTTTTTT. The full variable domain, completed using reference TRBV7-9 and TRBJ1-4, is DTGVSQNPRHKITKRGQNVTFRCDPISEHNRLYWYRQTLGQGPEFLTYFQNEAQLEKSRLLSDRFSAERPKGSFSTLEIQRTEQGDSAMYLCASSPLATNEKLFFGSGTQLSVL.